Listed below are T cell receptor beta chains from one sample, sequenced in a study of cytomegalovirus exposure and HLA in healthy donors. Only in-frame clones appear in the TCRdb table, and some are missing; sequencing was by immunoSEQ multiplex PCR. The table lists 130,000 or so clones, roughly 79% of them singletons. Input material: PBMCs. The origin of the receptors is a middle-aged woman in good health and CMV-seronegative. Each CDR3 is given with its conserved first and last residue. D genes are given only for firm matches. Part of the rows lack a size; the others show once, few, many or a class for expanded clones.

J | size | V | D | CDR3 | DNA
TRBJ2-2 | . | TRBV28 | . | CASSLSMPGELFF | TGTGCCAGCAGTTTGTCTATGCCCGGGGAGCTGTTTTTT
TRBJ2-2 | few | TRBV6-4 | . | CASSDSPGAGELFF | TGTGCCAGCAGTGACTCCCCAGGGGCCGGGGAGCTGTTTTTT
TRBJ2-1 | . | TRBV18 | . | CASSPSGTGILYNEQFF | TGTGCCAGCTCACCATCAGGTACGGGGATACTCTACAATGAGCAGTTCTTC
TRBJ1-1 | . | TRBV30 | TRBD1 | CAWRRQGITEAFF | TGTGCCTGGAGACGACAGGGGATCACTGAAGCTTTCTTT
TRBJ2-2 | . | TRBV19 | . | CASRAADRHTGELFF | TGTGCCAGCAGGGCGGCGGACAGACACACCGGGGAGCTGTTTTTT
TRBJ2-2 | . | TRBV18 | . | CASSPKNTGELFF | TGTGCCAGCTCACCCAAGAACACCGGGGAGCTGTTTTTT
TRBJ2-1 | few | TRBV27 | TRBD1 | CASSRDRVANEQFF | TGTGCCAGCAGTAGAGACAGGGTTGCAAATGAGCAGTTCTTC
TRBJ2-1 | . | TRBV12-2 | . | CASRLWGGTYNEQFF | TGTGCAAGTCGCTTGTGGGGCGGGACCTACAATGAGCAGTTCTTC
TRBJ2-7 | . | TRBV25-1 | TRBD1 | CASSSTGATSYEQYF | TGTGCCAGCAGTAGTACAGGGGCCACCTCCTACGAGCAGTACTTC
TRBJ2-1 | . | TRBV5-4 | TRBD2 | CASSGSGGGHNEQFF | TGTGCCAGCAGCGGTAGCGGGGGGGGACACAATGAGCAGTTCTTC
TRBJ2-7 | . | TRBV19 | . | CASSTREPRYEQYF | TGTGCCAGTAGTACCCGGGAACCGCGATACGAGCAGTACTTC
TRBJ2-7 | . | TRBV6-1 | TRBD1 | CASSDVGTEGSYEQYF | TGTGCCAGCAGTGATGTAGGGACAGAAGGATCTTACGAGCAGTACTTC
TRBJ1-1 | few | TRBV7-8 | . | CASSPRGPLNTEAFF | TGTGCCAGCAGCCCGCGGGGGCCCTTGAACACTGAAGCTTTCTTT
TRBJ1-5 | few | TRBV6-1 | TRBD1 | CASSIDRGGNQPQHF | TGTGCCAGCAGTATAGACAGGGGAGGCAATCAGCCCCAGCATTTT
TRBJ2-3 | . | TRBV7-3 | TRBD2 | CASSSTEGLAGRPTDTQYF | TGTGCCAGCAGCTCAACCGAGGGACTAGCGGGACGTCCCACAGATACGCAGTATTTT
TRBJ2-7 | once | TRBV10-3 | TRBD1 | CATGDSPYEQYF | TGTGCCACAGGGGACAGCCCCTACGAGCAGTACTTC
TRBJ1-1 | . | TRBV19 | . | CASSMESRVMNTEAFF | TGTGCCAGTAGTATGGAATCGCGGGTCATGAACACTGAAGCTTTCTTT
TRBJ2-1 | . | TRBV6-5 | TRBD2 | CASSSGLASGEQFF | TGTGCCAGCAGTTCGGGACTAGCGTCTGGAGAGCAGTTCTTC
TRBJ1-1 | . | TRBV29-1 | TRBD1 | CSVEGDWDRGLLTEAFF | TGCAGCGTTGAAGGGGATTGGGACAGGGGGCTGTTAACTGAAGCTTTCTTT
TRBJ2-1 | few | TRBV5-1 | TRBD2 | CASAWRGTSVDEQFF | TGCGCCAGCGCGTGGAGAGGGACTAGCGTGGATGAGCAGTTCTTC
TRBJ2-3 | . | TRBV7-9 | . | CASRTASPTDTQYF | TGTGCCAGCCGTACAGCCTCACCCACAGATACGCAGTATTTT
TRBJ2-5 | once | TRBV29-1 | TRBD2 | CSVEAWTSQETQYF | TGCAGCGTTGAAGCTTGGACTAGTCAAGAGACCCAGTACTTC
TRBJ1-5 | . | TRBV28 | . | CASSLSGLGSNQPQHF | TGTGCCAGCAGTTTATCGGGGTTGGGGAGCAATCAGCCCCAGCATTTT
TRBJ1-1 | once | TRBV5-4 | TRBD1 | CASSRDREYRDTEAFF | TGTGCCAGCAGCCGGGACAGGGAGTATCGGGACACTGAAGCTTTCTTT
TRBJ1-2 | . | TRBV9 | TRBD1 | CASSPYPGQGRGYTF | TGTGCCAGCAGCCCCTATCCGGGACAGGGACGTGGCTACACCTTC
TRBJ1-1 | . | TRBV2 | . | CASSRRADRRNTEAFF | TGTGCCAGCAGTCGGAGGGCCGACAGAAGGAACACTGAAGCTTTCTTT
TRBJ1-1 | few | TRBV14 | . | CASSQQAFMNTEAFF | TGTGCCAGCAGCCAACAAGCATTCATGAACACTGAAGCTTTCTTT
TRBJ2-7 | . | TRBV7-6 | . | CASRGATYEQYF | TGTGCCAGCCGGGGGGCAACCTACGAGCAGTACTTC
TRBJ2-7 | . | TRBV28 | TRBD2 | CASSLEASGMYEQYF | TGTGCCAGCAGTTTAGAGGCTAGCGGCATGTACGAGCAGTACTTC
TRBJ1-3 | . | TRBV28 | . | CASSGQFFSGNTIYF | TGTGCCAGCAGTGGACAGTTTTTCTCTGGAAACACCATATATTTT
TRBJ2-3 | . | TRBV7-8 | TRBD1 | CASSLDRGTDTQYF | TGTGCCAGCAGCTTAGACAGGGGTACAGATACGCAGTATTTT
TRBJ1-5 | few | TRBV4-1 | TRBD1 | CASSQEQQGRYQPQHF | TGCGCCAGCAGCCAAGAACAACAGGGGCGTTATCAGCCCCAGCATTTT
TRBJ2-3 | . | TRBV4-2 | . | CASSQDLLGSGPLGTQYF | TGTGCCAGCAGCCAAGATCTTCTAGGTAGCGGTCCGTTGGGTACGCAGTATTTT
TRBJ1-1 | . | TRBV2 | . | CASSAGAGENTEAFF | TGTGCCAGCAGCGCAGGGGCAGGGGAGAACACTGAAGCTTTCTTT
TRBJ1-4 | . | TRBV11-2 | TRBD1 | CASSLGDRRNEKLFF | TGTGCCAGCAGCTTAGGGGACAGAAGAAATGAAAAACTGTTTTTT
TRBJ2-2 | . | TRBV6-1 | TRBD2 | CTGLAGALRAGELFF | TGTACCGGACTAGCGGGGGCCCTTAGGGCCGGGGAGCTGTTTTTT
TRBJ1-6 | . | TRBV10-3 | TRBD1 | CAISESWTGIGNSPLHF | TGTGCCATCAGTGAGTCATGGACAGGGATCGGTAATTCACCCCTCCACTTT
TRBJ2-3 | . | TRBV23-1 | TRBD2 | CASSQSLLRTGRGDTQYF | TGCGCCAGCAGTCAGTCCCTTCTTCGGACTGGGAGGGGTGATACGCAGTATTTT
TRBJ2-1 | . | TRBV6-6 | TRBD2 | CASSPGLADYNEQFF | TGTGCCAGCAGTCCGGGACTAGCCGATTACAATGAGCAGTTCTTC
TRBJ2-1 | . | TRBV11-1 | . | CASSLNPDREQFF | TGTGCCAGCAGCTTAAATCCCGACAGAGAGCAGTTCTTC
TRBJ1-4 | . | TRBV7-9 | TRBD1 | CASSSGQRNEKLFF | TGTGCCAGCAGCTCGGGACAGCGAAATGAAAAACTGTTTTTT
TRBJ2-3 | . | TRBV7-2 | TRBD1 | CASSPEIRTGITDTQYF | TGTGCCAGCAGCCCCGAGATCAGGACAGGGATCACAGATACGCAGTATTTT
TRBJ1-2 | . | TRBV5-1 | . | CASSLGTAGIYGYTF | TGCGCCAGCAGCTTGGGTACGGCCGGGATCTATGGCTACACCTTC
TRBJ1-1 | . | TRBV6-5 | . | CASSYPGADFETFF | TGTGCCAGCAGTTACCCTGGGGCAGACTTCGAAACTTTCTTT
TRBJ2-5 | . | TRBV19 | . | CASSIEAGRSVTQYF | TGTGCCAGTAGTATAGAAGCCGGGAGATCAGTGACCCAGTACTTC
TRBJ2-6 | few | TRBV6-1 | . | CASSEPGGANVLTF | TGTGCCAGCAGTGAACCCGGTGGGGCCAACGTCCTGACTTTC
TRBJ1-5 | . | TRBV6-6 | . | CAGRAQGYSNQPQHF | TGTGCCGGCAGAGCGCAGGGGTATAGCAATCAGCCCCAGCATTTT
TRBJ2-1 | . | TRBV11-3 | TRBD2 | CASSVAGGDNEQFF | TGTGCCAGCAGCGTAGCGGGGGGTGACAATGAGCAGTTCTTC
TRBJ2-7 | . | TRBV28 | . | CASSLGLYEQYF | TGTGCCAGCAGCCTAGGCCTCTACGAGCAGTACTTC
TRBJ1-2 | . | TRBV5-6 | . | CASRDPLQGSYGYTF | TGTGCCAGCAGGGATCCTCTACAGGGAAGCTATGGCTACACCTTC
TRBJ2-3 | . | TRBV9 | TRBD2 | CASSVTSGIPDTQYF | TGTGCCAGCAGCGTTACTAGCGGGATCCCAGATACGCAGTATTTT
TRBJ1-2 | . | TRBV5-6 | . | CASTPAEREYYGYTF | TGTGCCAGCACCCCGGCGGAACGGGAATACTATGGCTACACCTTC
TRBJ2-7 | . | TRBV18 | TRBD1 | CASSPRQGVNYEQYF | TGTGCCAGCTCACCCCGACAGGGGGTAAACTACGAGCAGTACTTC